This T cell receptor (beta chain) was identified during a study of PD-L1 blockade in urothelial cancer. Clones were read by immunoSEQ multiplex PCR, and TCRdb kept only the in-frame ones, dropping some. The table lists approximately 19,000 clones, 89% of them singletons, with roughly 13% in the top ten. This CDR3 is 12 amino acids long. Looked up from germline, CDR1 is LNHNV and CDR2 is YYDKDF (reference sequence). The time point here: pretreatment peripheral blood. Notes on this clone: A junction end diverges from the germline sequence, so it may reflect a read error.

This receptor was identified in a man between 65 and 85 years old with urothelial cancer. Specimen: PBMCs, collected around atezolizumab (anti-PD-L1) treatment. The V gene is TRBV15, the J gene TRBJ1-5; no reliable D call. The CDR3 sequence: CATSRENSPRHF. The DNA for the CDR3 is TGTGCCACCAGCAGAGAGAACTCCCCCCGGCATTTT.